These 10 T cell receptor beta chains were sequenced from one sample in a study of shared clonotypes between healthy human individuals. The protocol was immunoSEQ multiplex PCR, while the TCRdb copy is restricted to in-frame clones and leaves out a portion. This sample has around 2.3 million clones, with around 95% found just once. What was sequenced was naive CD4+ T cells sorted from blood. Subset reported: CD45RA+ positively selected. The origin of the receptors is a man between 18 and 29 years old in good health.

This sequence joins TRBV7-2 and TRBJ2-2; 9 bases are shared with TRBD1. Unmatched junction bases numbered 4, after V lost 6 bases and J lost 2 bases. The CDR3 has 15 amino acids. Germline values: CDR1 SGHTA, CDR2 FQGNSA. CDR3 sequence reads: CASRVDRGNTGELFF. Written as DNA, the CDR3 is TGTGCCAGCAGGGTGGACAGGGGCAACACCGGGGAGCTGTTTTTT.

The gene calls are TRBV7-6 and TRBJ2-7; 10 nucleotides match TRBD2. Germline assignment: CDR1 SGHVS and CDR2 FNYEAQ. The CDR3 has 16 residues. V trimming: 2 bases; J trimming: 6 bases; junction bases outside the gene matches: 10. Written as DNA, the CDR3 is TGTGCCAGCAGCTTAAAGGGTCTAGCGGGAGTCGGCGAGCAGTACTTC. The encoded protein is CASSLKGLAGVGEQYF.

CDR3 protein: CASSLAGGPGELFF. CDR3 bases: TGTGCCAGCAGTCTAGCGGGAGGGCCCGGGGAGCTGTTTTTT. The chain carries TRBV6-5 and TRBJ2-2, with 12 bases fitting TRBD2. The CDR3 is 14 residues long. Germline V gives CDR1 MNHEY, CDR2 SVGAGI. Trimming took 5 bases from V and 6 from J; bases not matched to a gene: 1.

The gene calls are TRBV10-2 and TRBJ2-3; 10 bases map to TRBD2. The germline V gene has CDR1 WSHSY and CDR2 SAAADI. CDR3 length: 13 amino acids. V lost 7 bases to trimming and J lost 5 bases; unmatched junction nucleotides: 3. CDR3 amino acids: CASTLAGGDTQYF. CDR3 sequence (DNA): TGCGCCAGCACCTTAGCGGGAGGAGATACGCAGTATTTT.

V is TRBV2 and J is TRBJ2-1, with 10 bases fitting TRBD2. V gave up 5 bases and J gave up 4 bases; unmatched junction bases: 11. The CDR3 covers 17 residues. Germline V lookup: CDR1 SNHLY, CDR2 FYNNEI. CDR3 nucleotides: TGTGCCAGCAGTCCAAGGGTACTTAGCGGGGGGTACAATGAGCAGTTCTTC. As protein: CASSPRVLSGGYNEQFF.

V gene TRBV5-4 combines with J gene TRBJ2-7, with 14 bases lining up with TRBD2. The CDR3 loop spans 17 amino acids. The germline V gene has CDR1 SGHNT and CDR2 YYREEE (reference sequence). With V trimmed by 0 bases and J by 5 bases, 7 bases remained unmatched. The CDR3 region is CASSLGGLAGDLHEQYF. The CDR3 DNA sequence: TGTGCCAGCAGCTTGGGGGGACTAGCGGGAGATCTCCACGAGCAGTACTTC.

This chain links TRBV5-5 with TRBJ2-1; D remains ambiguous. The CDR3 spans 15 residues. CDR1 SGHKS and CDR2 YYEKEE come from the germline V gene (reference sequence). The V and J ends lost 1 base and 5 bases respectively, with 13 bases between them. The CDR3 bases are TGTGCCAGCAGCTTGAGCGTAGGCAGCCACAATGAGCAGTTCTTC. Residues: CASSLSVGSHNEQFF.

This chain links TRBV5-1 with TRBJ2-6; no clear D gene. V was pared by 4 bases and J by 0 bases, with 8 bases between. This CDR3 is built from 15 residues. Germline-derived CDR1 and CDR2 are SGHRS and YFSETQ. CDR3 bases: TGCGCCAGCAGCCCTGCAGTCTCTGGGGCCAACGTCCTGACTTTC. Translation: CASSPAVSGANVLTF.

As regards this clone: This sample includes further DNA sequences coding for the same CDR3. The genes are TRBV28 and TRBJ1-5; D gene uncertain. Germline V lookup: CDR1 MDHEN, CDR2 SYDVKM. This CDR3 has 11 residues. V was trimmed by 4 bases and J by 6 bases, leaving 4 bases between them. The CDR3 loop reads CASSSGQPQHF. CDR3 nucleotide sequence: TGTGCCAGCAGTTCGGGTCAGCCCCAGCATTTT.

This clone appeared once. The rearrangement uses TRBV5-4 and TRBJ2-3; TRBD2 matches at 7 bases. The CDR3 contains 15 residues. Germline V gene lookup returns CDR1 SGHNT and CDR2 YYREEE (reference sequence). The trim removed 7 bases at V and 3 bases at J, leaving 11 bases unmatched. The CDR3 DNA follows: TGTGCCAGCGGGATACCGGGGGGATCAACAGATACGCAGTATTTT. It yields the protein CASGIPGGSTDTQYF.